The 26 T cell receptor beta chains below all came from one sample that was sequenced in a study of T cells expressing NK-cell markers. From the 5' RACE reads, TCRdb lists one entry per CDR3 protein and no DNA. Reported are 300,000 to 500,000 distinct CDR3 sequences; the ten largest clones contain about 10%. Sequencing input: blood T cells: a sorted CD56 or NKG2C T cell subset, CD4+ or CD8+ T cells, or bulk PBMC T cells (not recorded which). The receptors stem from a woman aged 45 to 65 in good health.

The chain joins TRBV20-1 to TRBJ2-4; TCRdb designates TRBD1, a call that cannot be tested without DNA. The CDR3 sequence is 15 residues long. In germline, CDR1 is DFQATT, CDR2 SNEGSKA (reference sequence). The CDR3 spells CSAQEGAGAKNIQYF.

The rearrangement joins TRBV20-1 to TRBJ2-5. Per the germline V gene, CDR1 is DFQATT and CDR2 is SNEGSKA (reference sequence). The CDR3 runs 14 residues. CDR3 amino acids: CSAREVDYQETQYF.

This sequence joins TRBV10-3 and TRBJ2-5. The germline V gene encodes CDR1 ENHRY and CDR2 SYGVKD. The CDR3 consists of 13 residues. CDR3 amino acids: CAISERNLETQYF.

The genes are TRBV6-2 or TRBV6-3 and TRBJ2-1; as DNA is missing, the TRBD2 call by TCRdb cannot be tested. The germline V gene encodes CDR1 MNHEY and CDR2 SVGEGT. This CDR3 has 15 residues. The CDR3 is CASSSGTRAHNEQFF.

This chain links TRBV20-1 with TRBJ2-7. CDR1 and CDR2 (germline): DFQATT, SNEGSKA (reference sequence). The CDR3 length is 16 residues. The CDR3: CSARDRQASDFYEQYF.

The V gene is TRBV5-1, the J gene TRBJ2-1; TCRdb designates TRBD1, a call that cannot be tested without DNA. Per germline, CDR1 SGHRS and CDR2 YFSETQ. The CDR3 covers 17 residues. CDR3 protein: CASSPGRSDPSYNEQFF.

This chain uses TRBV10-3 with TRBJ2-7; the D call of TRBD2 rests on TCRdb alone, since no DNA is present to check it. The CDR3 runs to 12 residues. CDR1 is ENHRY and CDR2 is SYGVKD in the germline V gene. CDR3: CASGLAGLEQYF.

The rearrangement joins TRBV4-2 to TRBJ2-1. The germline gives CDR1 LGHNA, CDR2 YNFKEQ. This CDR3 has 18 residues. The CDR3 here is CASSQGYRGLAPYNEQFF.

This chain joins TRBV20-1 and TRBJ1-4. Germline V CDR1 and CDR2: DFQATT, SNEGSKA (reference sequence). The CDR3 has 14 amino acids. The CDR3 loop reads CSARDPGADEKLFF.

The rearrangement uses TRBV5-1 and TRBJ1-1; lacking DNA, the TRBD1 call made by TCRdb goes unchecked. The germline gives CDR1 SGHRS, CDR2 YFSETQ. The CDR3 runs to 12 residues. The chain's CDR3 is CASSGTQGEAFF.

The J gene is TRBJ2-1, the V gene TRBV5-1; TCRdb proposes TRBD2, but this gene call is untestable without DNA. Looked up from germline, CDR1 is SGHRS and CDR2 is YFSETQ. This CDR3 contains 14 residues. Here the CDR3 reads CASSLVSSGKVQFF.

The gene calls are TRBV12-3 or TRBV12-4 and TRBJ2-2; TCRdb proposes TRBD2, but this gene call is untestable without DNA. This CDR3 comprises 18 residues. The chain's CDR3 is CASSPPGLRLWNTGELFF.

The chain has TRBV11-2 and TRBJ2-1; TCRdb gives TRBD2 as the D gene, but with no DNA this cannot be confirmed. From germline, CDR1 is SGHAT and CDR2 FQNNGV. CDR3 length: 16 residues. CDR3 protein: CASSSSGTSKRNEQFF.

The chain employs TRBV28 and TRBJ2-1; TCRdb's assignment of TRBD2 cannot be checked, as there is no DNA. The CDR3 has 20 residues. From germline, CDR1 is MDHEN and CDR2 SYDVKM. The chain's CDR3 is CASSLLAGGPGGRVDNEQFF.

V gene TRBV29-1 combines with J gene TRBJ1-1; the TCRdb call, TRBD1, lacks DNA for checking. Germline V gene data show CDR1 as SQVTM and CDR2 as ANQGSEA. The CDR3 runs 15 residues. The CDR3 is CSARKAAAKQGRAFF.

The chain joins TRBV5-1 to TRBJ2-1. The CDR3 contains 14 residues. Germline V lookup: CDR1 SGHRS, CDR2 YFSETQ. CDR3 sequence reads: CASSSSALNNEQFF. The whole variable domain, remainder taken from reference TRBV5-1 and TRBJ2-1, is KAGVTQTPRYLIKTRGQQVTLSCSPISGHRSVSWYQQTPGQGLQFLFEYFSETQRNKGNFPGRFSGRQFSNSRSEMNVSTLELGDSALYLCASSSSALNNEQFFGPGTRLTVL.

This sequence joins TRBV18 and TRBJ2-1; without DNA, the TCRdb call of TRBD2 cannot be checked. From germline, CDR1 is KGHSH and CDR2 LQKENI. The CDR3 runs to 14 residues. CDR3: CASFTSGRANEQFF. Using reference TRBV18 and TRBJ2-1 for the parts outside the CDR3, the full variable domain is NAGVMQNPRHLVRRRGQEARLRCSPMKGHSHVYWYRQLPEEGLKFMVYLQKENIIDESGMPKERFSAEFPKEGPSILRIQQVVRGDSAAYFCASFTSGRANEQFFGPGTRLTVL.

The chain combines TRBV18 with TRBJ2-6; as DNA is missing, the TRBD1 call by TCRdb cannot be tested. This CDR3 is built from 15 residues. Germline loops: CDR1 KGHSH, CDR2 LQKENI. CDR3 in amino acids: CASSSGDLGANVLTF.

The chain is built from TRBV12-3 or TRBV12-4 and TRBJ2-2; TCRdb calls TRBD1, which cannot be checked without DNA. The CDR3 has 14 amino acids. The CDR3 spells CASRRGLGTGELFF.

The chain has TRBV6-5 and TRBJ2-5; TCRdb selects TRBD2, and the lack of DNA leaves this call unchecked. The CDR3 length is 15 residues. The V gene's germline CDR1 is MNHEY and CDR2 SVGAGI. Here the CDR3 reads CASSASGGYQETQYF.

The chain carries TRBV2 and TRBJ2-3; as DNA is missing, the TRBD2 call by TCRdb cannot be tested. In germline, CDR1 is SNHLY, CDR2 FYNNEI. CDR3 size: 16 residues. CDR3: CAISESQRTSTDTQYF.

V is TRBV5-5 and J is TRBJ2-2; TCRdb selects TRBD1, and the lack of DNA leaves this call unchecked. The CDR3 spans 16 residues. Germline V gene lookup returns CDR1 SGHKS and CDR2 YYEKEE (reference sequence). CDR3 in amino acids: CASSDPGTRNTGELFF.

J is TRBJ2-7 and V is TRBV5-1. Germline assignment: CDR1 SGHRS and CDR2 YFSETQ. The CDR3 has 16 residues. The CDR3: CASSLAEFFRPYEQYF.

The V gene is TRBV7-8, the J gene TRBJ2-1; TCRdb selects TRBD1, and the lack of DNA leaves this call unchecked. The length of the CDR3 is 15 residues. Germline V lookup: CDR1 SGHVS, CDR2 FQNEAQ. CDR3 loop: CASSPSGTALNEQFF.

CDR3 sequence: CSVSLGRGNTEAFF. The chain is built from TRBV20-1 and TRBJ1-1; no DNA is available, so the TRBD1 call from TCRdb remains unchecked. Germline assignment: CDR1 DFQATT and CDR2 SNEGSKA (reference sequence). The length of the CDR3 is 14 residues.

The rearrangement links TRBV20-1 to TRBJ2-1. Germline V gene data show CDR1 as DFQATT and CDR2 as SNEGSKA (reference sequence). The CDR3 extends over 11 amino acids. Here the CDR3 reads CSAQAITEQFF.